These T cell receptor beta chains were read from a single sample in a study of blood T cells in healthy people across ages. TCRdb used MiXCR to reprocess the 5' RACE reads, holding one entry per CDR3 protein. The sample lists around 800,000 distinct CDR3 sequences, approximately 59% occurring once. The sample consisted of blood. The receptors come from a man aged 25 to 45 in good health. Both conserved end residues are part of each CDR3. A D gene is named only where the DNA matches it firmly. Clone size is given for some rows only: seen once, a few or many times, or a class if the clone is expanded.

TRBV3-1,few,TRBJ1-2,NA,TGTGCCAGCAGCCAAGATCATGTAGGCAGGGGCTACACCTTC,CASSQDHVGRGYTF
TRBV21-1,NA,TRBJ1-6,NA,TGTGCCAGCAGCGTTACCGGGACATCTAATTCACCCCTCCACTTT,CASSVTGTSNSPLHF
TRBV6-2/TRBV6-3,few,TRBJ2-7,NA,TGTGCCAGCAGTCATGGAGTCGAGCAGTACTTC,CASSHGVEQYF
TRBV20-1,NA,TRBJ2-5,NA,TGCAGTGCTCCCTCCGGCACTAGCCTACAAGAGACCCAGTACTTC,CSAPSGTSLQETQYF
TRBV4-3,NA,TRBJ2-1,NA,TGCGCCAGCAGCCAACAAGGGGCGGGTGAGCAGTTCTTC,CASSQQGAGEQFF
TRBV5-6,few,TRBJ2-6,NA,TGTGCCAGCAGCTTGGCCCTACCTACCATGGGGGCTGGGGCCAACGTCCTGACTTTC,CASSLALPTMGAGANVLTF
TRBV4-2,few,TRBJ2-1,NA,TGTGCCAGCAGCCCGGAGGGGGGTCCCTCCTCCTACAATGAGCAGTTCTTC,CASSPEGGPSSYNEQFF
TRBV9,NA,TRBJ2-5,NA,TGTGCCAGCAGCCCTACGAAGGGACCAGAGACCCAGTACTTC,CASSPTKGPETQYF
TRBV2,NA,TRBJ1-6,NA,TGTGCCAGCAGTGATCAGATATTCAATAATTCACCCCTCCACTTT,CASSDQIFNNSPLHF
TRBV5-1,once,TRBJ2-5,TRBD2,TGCGCCAGCAGCTTGACGCGGGGGGCTAAACAAGAGACCCAGTACTTC,CASSLTRGAKQETQYF
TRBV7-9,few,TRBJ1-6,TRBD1,TGTGCCAGCAGCTTAAGGGACAGGAATTCACCCCTCCACTTT,CASSLRDRNSPLHF
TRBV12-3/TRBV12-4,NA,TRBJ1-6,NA,TGTGCCAGCAGTTTAGGATCCTCCGGGGGCAATAATTCACCCCTCCACTTT,CASSLGSSGGNNSPLHF
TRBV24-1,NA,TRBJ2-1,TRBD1,TGTGCCACCAGTATGGGGCAGGGGGCGTTACATGAGCAGTTCTTC,CATSMGQGALHEQFF
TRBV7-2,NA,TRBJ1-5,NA,TGTGCCGGCAGCTCCGGGGGTAATCAGCCCCAGCATTTT,CAGSSGGNQPQHF
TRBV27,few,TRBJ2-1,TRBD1,TGTGCCAGCAGTTGGGGACAGGGAGGTGCTGAGCAGTTCTTC,CASSWGQGGAEQFF
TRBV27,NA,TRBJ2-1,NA,TGTGCCAGCAGACTTAGCGGCCCTGAGCAGTTCTTC,CASRLSGPEQFF
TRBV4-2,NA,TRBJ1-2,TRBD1,TGTGCCAGCAGCCAAGGACAGGGCCCCTATGGCTACACCTTC,CASSQGQGPYGYTF
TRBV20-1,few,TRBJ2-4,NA,TGCAGTGCTAGAAGGCCATTGGCAGGGGAAAACATTCAGTACTTC,CSARRPLAGENIQYF
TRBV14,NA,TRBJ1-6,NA,TGTGCCAGCAGCAAGGAGCTAAGTAATTCACCCCTCCACTTT,CASSKELSNSPLHF
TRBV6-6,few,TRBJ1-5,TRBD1,TGTGCCAGCATTCCTGACAGGGTTGATCAGCCCCAGCATTTT,CASIPDRVDQPQHF
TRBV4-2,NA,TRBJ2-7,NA,TGTGCCAGCAGCCAAGGTAGATCTAACGAGCAGTACTTC,CASSQGRSNEQYF
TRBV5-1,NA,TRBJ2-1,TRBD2,TGCGCCAGCAGCTTATCTAGCGGGGGGGCCTCTGAGCAGTTCTTC,CASSLSSGGASEQFF
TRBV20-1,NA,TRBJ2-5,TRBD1,TGCAGTGCTACCGCGGGACAGGGACAAGAAGAGCAGTACTTC,CSATAGQGQEEQYF
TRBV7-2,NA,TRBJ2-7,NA,TGTGCCAGCAGCTCCGGGTCCTCAAGCTCCTACGAGCAGTACTTC,CASSSGSSSSYEQYF
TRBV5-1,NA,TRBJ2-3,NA,TGCACCAGCAGCACGGACACAGATACGCAGTATTTT,CTSSTDTDTQYF
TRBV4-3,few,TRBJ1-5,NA,TGCGCCAGCAGCCCTCGACTCAGGCAGCCCCAGCATTTT,CASSPRLRQPQHF
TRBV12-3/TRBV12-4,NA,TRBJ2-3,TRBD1,TGTGCCAGCAGTTTAGTGTACAGGGGGGGCACAGATACGCAGTATTTT,CASSLVYRGGTDTQYF
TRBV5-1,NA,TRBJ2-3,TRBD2,TGCGCCAGTCGTATAGCGGGGGTCACAGATACGCAGTATTTT,CASRIAGVTDTQYF
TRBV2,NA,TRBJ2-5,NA,TGTGCCAGCAGTGAACCGCTCGCGGGACATACCCAAGAGACCCAGTACTTC,CASSEPLAGHTQETQYF
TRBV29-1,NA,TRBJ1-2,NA,TGCAGCACCGAAGAGAACTATGGCTACACCTTC,CSTEENYGYTF
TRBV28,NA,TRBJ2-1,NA,TGTGCCAGCGGTTATAGTAATGAGCAGTTCTTC,CASGYSNEQFF
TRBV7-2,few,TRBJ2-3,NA,TGTGCCAGCAGCCGCCGTGGGGGGGCTAACACAGATACGCAGTATTTT,CASSRRGGANTDTQYF
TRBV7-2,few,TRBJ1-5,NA,TGTGCCAGCAGTTTGGAAGGGAGGCTCGGCAATCAGCCCCAGCATTTT,CASSLEGRLGNQPQHF
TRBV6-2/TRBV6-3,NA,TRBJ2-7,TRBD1,TGTGCCAGCAGCAGCATGACAGGGGGCATATACGAGCAGTACTTC,CASSSMTGGIYEQYF
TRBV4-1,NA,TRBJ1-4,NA,TGCGCCAGCAGCCAAGATGGCAGGGCCAAAAATGAAAAACTGTTTTTT,CASSQDGRAKNEKLFF
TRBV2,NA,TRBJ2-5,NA,TGTGCCAGCGTGGCGTTTCAAGAGACCCAGTACTTC,CASVAFQETQYF
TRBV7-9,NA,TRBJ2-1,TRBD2,TGTGCCAGCAGCCCCGGCGGGCTAGCGGGGGCCCGCAATGAGCAGTTCTTC,CASSPGGLAGARNEQFF
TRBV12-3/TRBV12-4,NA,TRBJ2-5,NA,TGTGCCAGCAGTCGACAGACACGGGGCGGAGAGCAGTACTTC,CASSRQTRGGEQYF
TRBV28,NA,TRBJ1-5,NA,TGTGCCAGCAGTCAGCCCCAGCATTTT,CASSQPQHF
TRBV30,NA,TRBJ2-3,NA,TGTGCCTGGAGTGTTGCAGGGAATACGCAGTATTTT,CAWSVAGNTQYF
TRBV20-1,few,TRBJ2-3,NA,TGCAGTGCGGTAGATTACGCAGATACGCAGTATTTT,CSAVDYADTQYF
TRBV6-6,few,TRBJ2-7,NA,TGTGCCAGCACCCAAATCCGTTGGGGTGGCGAGCAGTACTTC,CASTQIRWGGEQYF
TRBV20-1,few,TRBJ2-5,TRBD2,TGCAGTGCTAGAGCCAGCGGGGTCCAAGAGACCCAGTACTTC,CSARASGVQETQYF
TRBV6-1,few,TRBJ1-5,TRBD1,TGTGCCAGCAGGCCAGGGACAGGGCATCAGCCCCAGCATTTT,CASRPGTGHQPQHF
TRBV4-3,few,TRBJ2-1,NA,TGCGCCAGCAGCCAAGATACGGGATTGAGCTCCTACAATGAGCAGTTCTTC,CASSQDTGLSSYNEQFF
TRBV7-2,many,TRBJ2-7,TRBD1,TGTGCCAGCAGCCCAACAGGGGTCGAGCAGTACTTC,CASSPTGVEQYF
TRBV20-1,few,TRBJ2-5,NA,TGCAGTGTTCCCCGGGGGAAAGAGACCCAGTACTTC,CSVPRGKETQYF
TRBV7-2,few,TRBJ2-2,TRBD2,TGTGCCAGCAGCTTAGCGGCGGGAGCGAACACCGGGGAGCTGTTTTTT,CASSLAAGANTGELFF
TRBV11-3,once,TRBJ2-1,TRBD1,TGTGCCAGCAGTTTCCAGGGACAGGGGGGCAATGAGCAGTTCTTC,CASSFQGQGGNEQFF
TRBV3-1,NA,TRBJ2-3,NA,TGTGCCAGCAGCCAGCGGGGGCCTGGAGATACGCAGTATTTT,CASSQRGPGDTQYF